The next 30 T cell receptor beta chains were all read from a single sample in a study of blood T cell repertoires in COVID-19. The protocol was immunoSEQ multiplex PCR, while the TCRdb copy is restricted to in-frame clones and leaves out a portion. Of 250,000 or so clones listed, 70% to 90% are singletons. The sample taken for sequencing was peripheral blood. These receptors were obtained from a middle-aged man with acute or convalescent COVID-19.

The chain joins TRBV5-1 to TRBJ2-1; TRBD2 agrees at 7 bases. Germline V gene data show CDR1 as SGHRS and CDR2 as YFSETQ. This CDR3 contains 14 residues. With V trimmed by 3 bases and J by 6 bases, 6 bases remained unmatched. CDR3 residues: CASSSGGSSNEQFF. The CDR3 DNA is TGCGCCAGCAGCTCCGGCGGGAGTTCCAATGAGCAGTTCTTC.

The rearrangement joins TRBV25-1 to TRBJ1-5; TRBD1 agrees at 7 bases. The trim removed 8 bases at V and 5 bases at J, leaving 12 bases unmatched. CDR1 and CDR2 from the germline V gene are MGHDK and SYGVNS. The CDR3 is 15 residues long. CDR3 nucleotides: TGTGCCAGCGCACCCTCGGGACAGAGGTATCAGCCCCAGCATTTT. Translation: CASAPSGQRYQPQHF. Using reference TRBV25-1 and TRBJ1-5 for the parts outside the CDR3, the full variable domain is EADIYQTPRYLVIGTGKKITLECSQTMGHDKMYWYQQDPGMELHLIHYSYGVNSTEKGDLSSESTVSRIRTEHFPLTLESARPSHTSQYLCASAPSGQRYQPQHFGDGTRLSIL.

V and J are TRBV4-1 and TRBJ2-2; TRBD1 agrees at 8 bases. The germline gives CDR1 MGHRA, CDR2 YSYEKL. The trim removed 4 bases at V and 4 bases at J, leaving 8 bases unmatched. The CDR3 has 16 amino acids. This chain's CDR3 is CASSRQGAPITGELFF. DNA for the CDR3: TGCGCCAGCAGCCGGCAGGGGGCGCCCATCACCGGGGAGCTGTTTTTT.

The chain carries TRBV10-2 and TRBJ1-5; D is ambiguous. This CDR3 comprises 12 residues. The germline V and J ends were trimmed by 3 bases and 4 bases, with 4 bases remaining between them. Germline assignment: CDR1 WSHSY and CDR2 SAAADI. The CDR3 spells CASSDRNQPQHF. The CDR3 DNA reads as TGCGCCAGCAGTGACAGGAATCAGCCCCAGCATTTT.

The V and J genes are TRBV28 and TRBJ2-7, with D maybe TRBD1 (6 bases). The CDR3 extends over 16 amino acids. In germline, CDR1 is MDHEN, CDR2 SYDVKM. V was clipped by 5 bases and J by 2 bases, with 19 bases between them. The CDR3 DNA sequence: TGTGCCAGCAGTACTATTGCAGGGGCACAAACCTACGAGCAGTACTTC. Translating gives CASSTIAGAQTYEQYF.

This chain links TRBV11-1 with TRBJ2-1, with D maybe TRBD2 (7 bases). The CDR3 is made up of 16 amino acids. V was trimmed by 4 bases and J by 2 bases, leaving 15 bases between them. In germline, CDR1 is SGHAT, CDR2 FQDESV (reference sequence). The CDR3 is CASSSWGGATYNEQFF. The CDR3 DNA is TGTGCCAGCAGCTCCTGGGGGGGGGCAACCTACAATGAGCAGTTCTTC. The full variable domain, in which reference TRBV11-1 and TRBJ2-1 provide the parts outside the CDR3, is EAEVAQSPRYKITEKSQAVAFWCDPISGHATLYWYRQILGQGPELLVQFQDESVVDDSQLPKDRFSAERLKGVDSTLKIQPAELGDSAMYLCASSSWGGATYNEQFFGPGTRLTVL.

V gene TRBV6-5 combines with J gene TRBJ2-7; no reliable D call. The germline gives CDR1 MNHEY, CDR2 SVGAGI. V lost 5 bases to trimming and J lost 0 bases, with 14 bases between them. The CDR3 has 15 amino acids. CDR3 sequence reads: CASSRISQNSYEQYF. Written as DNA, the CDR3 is TGTGCCAGCAGTCGCATCTCCCAGAACTCCTACGAGCAGTACTTC.

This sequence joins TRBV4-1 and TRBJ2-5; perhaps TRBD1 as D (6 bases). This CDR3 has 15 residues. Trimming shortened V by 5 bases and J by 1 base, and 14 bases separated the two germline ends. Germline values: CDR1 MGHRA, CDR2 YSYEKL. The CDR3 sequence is CASSTRGHIQETQYF. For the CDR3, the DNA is TGCGCCAGCAGCACCAGGGGACACATCCAAGAGACCCAGTACTTC.

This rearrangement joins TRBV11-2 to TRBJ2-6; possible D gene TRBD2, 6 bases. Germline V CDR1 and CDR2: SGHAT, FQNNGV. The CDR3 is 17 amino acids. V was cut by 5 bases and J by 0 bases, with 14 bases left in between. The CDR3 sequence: CASSSPGLHSGANVLTF. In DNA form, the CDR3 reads TGTGCCAGCAGCAGCCCGGGACTCCACTCTGGGGCCAACGTCCTGACTTTC.

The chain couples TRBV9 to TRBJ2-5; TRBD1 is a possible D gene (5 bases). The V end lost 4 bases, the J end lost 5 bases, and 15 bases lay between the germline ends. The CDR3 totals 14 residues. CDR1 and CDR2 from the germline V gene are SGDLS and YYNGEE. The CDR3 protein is CASSKLQGGETQYF. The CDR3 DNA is TGTGCCAGCAGCAAATTGCAGGGTGGGGAGACCCAGTACTTC.

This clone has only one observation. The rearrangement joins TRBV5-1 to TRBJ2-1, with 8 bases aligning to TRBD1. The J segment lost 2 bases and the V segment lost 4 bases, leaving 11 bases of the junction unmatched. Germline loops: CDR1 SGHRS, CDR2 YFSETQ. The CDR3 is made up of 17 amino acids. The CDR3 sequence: CASSGSGTGMAYNEQFF. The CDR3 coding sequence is TGCGCCAGCAGCGGGTCCGGGACAGGAATGGCCTACAATGAGCAGTTCTTC.

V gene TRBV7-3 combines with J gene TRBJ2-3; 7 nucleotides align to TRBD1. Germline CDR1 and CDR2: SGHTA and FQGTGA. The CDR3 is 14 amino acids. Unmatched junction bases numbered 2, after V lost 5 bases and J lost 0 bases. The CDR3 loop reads CASSRGQSTDTQYF. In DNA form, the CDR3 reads TGTGCCAGCAGCAGGGGACAGAGCACAGATACGCAGTATTTT.

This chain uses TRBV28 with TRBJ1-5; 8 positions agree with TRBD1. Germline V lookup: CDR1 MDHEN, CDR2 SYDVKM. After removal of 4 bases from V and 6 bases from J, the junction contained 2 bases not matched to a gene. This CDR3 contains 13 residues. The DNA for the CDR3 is TGTGCCAGCAGTTCACAGGGGGTTCAGCCCCAGCATTTT. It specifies CASSSQGVQPQHF.

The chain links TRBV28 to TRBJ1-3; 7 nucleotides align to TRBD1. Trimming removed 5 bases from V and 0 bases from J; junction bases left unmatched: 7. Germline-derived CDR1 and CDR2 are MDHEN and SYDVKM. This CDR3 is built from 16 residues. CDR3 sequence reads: CASSESTGSSGNTIYF. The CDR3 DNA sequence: TGTGCCAGCAGTGAATCGACAGGGAGCTCTGGAAACACCATATATTTT.

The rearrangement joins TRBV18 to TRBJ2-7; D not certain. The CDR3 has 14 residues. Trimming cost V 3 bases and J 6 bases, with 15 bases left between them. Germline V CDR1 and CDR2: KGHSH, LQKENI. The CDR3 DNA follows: TGTGCCAGCTCACCGTCCCCGACTCCTGGCGAGCAGTACTTC. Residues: CASSPSPTPGEQYF.

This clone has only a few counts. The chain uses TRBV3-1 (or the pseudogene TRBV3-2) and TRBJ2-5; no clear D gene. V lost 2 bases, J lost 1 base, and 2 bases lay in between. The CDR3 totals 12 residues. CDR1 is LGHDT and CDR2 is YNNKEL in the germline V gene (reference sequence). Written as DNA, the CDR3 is TGTGCCAGCAGCCAACTCCAAGAGACCCAGTACTTC. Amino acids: CASSQLQETQYF.

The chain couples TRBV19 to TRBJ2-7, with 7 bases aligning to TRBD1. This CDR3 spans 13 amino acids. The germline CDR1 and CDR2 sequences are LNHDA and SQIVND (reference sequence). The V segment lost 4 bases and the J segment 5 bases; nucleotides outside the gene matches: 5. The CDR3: CASSTRDSHEQYF. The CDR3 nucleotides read TGTGCCAGTAGTACCCGGGACAGCCACGAGCAGTACTTC.

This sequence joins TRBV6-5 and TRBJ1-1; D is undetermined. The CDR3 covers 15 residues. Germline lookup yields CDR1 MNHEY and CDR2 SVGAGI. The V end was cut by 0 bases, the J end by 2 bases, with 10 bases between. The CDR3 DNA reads TGTGCCAGCAGTTACTCTGAGGGTCTCAACACTGAAGCTTTCTTT. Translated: CASSYSEGLNTEAFF.

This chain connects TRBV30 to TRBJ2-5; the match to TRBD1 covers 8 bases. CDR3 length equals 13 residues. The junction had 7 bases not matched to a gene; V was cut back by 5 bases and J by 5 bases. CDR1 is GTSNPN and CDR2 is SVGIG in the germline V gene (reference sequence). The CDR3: CAWDTQGAETQYF. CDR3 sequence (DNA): TGTGCCTGGGATACCCAGGGGGCGGAGACCCAGTACTTC.

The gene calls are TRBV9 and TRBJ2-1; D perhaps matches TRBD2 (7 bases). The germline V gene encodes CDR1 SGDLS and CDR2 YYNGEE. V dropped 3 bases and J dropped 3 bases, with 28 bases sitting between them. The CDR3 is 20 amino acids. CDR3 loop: CASSAGGGRTAGIIYNEQFF. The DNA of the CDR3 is TGTGCCAGCAGCGCCGGAGGGGGGAGGACAGCGGGAATAATCTACAATGAGCAGTTCTTC.

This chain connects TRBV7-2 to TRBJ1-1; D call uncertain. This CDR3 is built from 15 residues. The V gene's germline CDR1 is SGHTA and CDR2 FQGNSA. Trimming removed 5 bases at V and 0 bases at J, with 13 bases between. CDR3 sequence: CASSPTRGMNTEAFF. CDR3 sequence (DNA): TGTGCCAGCAGCCCCACGCGGGGTATGAACACTGAAGCTTTCTTT. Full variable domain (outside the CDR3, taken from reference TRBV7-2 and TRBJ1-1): GAGVSQSPSNKVTEKGKDVELRCDPISGHTALYWYRQSLGQGLEFLIYFQGNSAPDKSGLPSDRFSAERTGGSVSTLTIQRTQQEDSAVYLCASSPTRGMNTEAFFGQGTRLTVV.

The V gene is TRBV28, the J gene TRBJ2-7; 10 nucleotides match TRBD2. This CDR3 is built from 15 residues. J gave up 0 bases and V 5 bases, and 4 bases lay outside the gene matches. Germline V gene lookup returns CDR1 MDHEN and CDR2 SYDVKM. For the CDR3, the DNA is TGTGCCAGCAGTGCGTCTAGCGGGAGCTCCTACGAGCAGTACTTC. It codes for CASSASSGSSYEQYF.

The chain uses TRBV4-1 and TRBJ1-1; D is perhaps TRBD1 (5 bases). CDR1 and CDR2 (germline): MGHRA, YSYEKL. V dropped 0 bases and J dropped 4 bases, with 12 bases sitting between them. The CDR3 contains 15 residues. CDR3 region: CASSQDLTGGTEAFF. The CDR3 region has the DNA TGCGCCAGCAGCCAAGATCTTACGGGGGGCACTGAAGCTTTCTTT.

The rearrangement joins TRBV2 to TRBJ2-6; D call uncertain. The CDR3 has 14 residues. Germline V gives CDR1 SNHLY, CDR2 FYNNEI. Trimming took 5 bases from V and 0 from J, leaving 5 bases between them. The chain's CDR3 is CASSFSSGANVLTF. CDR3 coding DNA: TGTGCCAGCAGTTTCTCCTCTGGGGCCAACGTCCTGACTTTC.

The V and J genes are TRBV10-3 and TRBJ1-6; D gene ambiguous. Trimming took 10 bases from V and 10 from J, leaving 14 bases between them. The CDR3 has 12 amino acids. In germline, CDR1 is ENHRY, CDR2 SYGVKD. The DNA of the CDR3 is TGTGCCACCCAGAGGGCCCAATCACCCCTCCACTTT. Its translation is CATQRAQSPLHF.

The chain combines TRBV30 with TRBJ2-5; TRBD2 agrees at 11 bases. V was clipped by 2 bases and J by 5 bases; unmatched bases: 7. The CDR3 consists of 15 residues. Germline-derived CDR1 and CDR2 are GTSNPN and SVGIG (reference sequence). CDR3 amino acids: CAWSQGLAVRETQYF. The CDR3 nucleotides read TGTGCCTGGAGTCAGGGACTAGCGGTTCGGGAGACCCAGTACTTC. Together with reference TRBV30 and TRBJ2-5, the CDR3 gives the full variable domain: SQTIHQWPATLVQPVGSPLSLECTVEGTSNPNLYWYRQAAGRGLQLLFYSVGIGQISSEVPQNLSASRPQDRQFILSSKKLLLSDSGFYLCAWSQGLAVRETQYFGPGTRLLVL.

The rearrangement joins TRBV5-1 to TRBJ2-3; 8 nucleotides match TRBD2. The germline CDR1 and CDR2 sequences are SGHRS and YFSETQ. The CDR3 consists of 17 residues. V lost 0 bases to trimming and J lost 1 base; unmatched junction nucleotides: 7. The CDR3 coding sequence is TGCGCCAGCAGCTTGGGTGGCGGGGGGCCTCGCACAGATACGCAGTATTTT. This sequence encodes CASSLGGGGPRTDTQYF.

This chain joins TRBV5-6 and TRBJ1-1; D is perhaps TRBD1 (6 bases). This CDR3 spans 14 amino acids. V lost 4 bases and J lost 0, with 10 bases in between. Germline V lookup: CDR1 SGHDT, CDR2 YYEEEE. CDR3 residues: CASSLQGVNTEAFF. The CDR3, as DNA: TGTGCCAGCAGCCTACAGGGCGTGAACACTGAAGCTTTCTTT.

CDR3 sequence (DNA): TGTGCCAGCAGCTGGGGACAGGGTAGCAATCAGCCCCAGCATTTT. Its translation: CASSWGQGSNQPQHF. V and J are TRBV7-6 and TRBJ1-5, with 9 positions matching TRBD1. Germline values: CDR1 SGHVS, CDR2 FNYEAQ. The CDR3 runs 15 residues. The V gene end was trimmed by 4 bases and the J gene end by 0 bases; junction bases not matched to a gene: 1.

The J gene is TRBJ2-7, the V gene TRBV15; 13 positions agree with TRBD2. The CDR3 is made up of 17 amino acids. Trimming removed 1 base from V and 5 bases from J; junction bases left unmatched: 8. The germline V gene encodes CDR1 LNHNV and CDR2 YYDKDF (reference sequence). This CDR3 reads CATSRGVWTSGSHEQYF. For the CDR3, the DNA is TGTGCCACCAGCAGAGGAGTTTGGACTAGCGGGAGCCACGAGCAGTACTTC.